These T cell receptor beta chains were read from a single sample in a study of T-cell memory formation after mild COVID-19. TCRdb analysed the 5' RACE reads with MiXCR anew, one entry per CDR3 protein. The sample contains some 600,000 distinct CDR3 sequences, about 18% of which appear only once. Sequences were obtained from PBMCs or a T cell subset sorted from them (not recorded which). These receptors were obtained from an adult woman who had mild COVID-19 (a few samples of this study predate the infection). Cell type and time point are not known. The CDR3 runs from the conserved cysteine through the conserved F or W. Each record gives: J gene, clone size, V gene, CDR3 protein. A clone size is listed for some rows: how often the clone was seen (once, few, many), or a class if it is expanded.

TRBJ2-2,many,TRBV7-3,CASSLYPGELFF
TRBJ2-7,NA,TRBV5-1,CASSTGTSGGYYEQYF
TRBJ1-6,few,TRBV4-1,CASSPLVGGRSPLHF
TRBJ1-1,NA,TRBV5-1,CASSFPQGSTEAFF
TRBJ2-7,many,TRBV6-5,CASSSLGEGSSYEQYF
TRBJ2-7,NA,TRBV2,CASTRELYEQYF
TRBJ2-7,few,TRBV3-1,CASSRLRGLGEQYF
TRBJ1-6,few,TRBV6-6,CASSNRQGNSPLHF
TRBJ2-7,few,TRBV12-3/TRBV12-4,CASSYGTSGAYEQYF
TRBJ2-3,few,TRBV25-1,CASSAPGGFTDTQYF
TRBJ2-3,NA,TRBV7-2,CASSTAQGNTQYF
TRBJ2-3,NA,TRBV12-3/TRBV12-4,CASRLSGSTDTQYF
TRBJ1-1,few,TRBV4-1,CASSQEDGRLNTEAFF
TRBJ2-7,NA,TRBV11-3,CASSGGGDSQYEQYF
TRBJ1-2,NA,TRBV7-9,CASSLEVWGYTF
TRBJ2-5,once,TRBV6-1,CASNTGQGPQETQYF
TRBJ2-3,NA,TRBV5-1,CASSPPPGQGADTQYF
TRBJ2-7,many,TRBV4-3,CASSQGDGTSSYEQYF
TRBJ2-5,NA,TRBV6-6,CASSYGPRRGGVETQYF
TRBJ2-1,few,TRBV27,CASSLSAGAYNEQFF
TRBJ1-1,NA,TRBV6-5,CASSYSLRRTNTEAFF
TRBJ2-3,NA,TRBV29-1,CSVDPDRVRTDTQYF
TRBJ2-1,NA,TRBV20-1,CSARDWDSGNSYNEQFF
TRBJ1-2,few,TRBV6-1,CASRAGGRNYGYTF
TRBJ2-7,few,TRBV5-1,CASSWGSSSYEQYF
TRBJ1-2,NA,TRBV20-1,CSARDAGVGYTF
TRBJ1-2,NA,TRBV24-1,CATSPGNYGYTF
TRBJ2-1,few,TRBV29-1,CSVEDYFGTSGNYNEQFF
TRBJ1-2,few,TRBV9,CASSVGGRVSLDGYTF
TRBJ1-2,NA,TRBV19,CASVDPSQLNYGYTF
TRBJ2-7,few,TRBV30,CAWRPGPYEQYF
TRBJ2-3,few,TRBV19,CATTMAQGRITDTQYF
TRBJ2-2,NA,TRBV9,CASSAPDSANTGELFF
TRBJ2-1,NA,TRBV18,CASSPGQTLNNEQFF
TRBJ1-1,few,TRBV29-1,CSAERVLNTEAFF
TRBJ2-1,few,TRBV7-2,CASSFTGKSNNEQFF
TRBJ2-7,few,TRBV10-3,CAISPEVGDEQYF
TRBJ1-1,NA,TRBV24-1,CATSDPGRAPFF
TRBJ2-2,few,TRBV2,CASSEARGYGELFF
TRBJ1-2,few,TRBV5-1,CASSPLEGTGYGYTF
TRBJ2-3,NA,TRBV20-1,CSARSLAVDTQYF
TRBJ2-7,NA,TRBV30,CAWIGASYEQYF
TRBJ2-1,many,TRBV2,CASSEAANEQFF
TRBJ2-1,few,TRBV20-1,CSARDLAGGPYNEQFF
TRBJ2-1,NA,TRBV12-3/TRBV12-4,CASTQSTFSYNEQFF
TRBJ2-1,NA,TRBV15,CATSSERVSYNEQFF
TRBJ2-5,few,TRBV29-1,CSVGAGQETQYF